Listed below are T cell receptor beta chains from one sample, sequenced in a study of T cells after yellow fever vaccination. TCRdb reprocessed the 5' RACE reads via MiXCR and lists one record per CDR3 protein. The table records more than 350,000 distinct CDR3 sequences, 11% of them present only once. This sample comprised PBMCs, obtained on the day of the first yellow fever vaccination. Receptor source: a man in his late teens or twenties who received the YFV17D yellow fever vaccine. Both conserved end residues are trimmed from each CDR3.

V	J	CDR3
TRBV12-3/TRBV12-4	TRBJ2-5	ASSPLAGGQETQY
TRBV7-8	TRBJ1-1	ASRAGDGTEAF
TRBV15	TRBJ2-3	ATTKGARGTDTQY
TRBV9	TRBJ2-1	ASSGVTSGGSSEQF
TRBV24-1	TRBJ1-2	ATSDPNRGQDGYT
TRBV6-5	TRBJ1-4	ASSYGVEPNEKLF
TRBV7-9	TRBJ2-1	ASSPARAGGREQF
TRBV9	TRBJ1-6	ASSVDRGSNYNSPLH
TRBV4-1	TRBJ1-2	ASSQDPGQELHT
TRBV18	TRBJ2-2	ASSPDPGELF
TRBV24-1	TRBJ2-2	ATSDSLSGGAPAGELF
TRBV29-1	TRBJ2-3	SASAPTTDTQY
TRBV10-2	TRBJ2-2	ASSESGNTGELF
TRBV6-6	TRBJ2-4	ASSRGVGIQY
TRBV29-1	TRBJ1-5	SVGIGASGNQPQH
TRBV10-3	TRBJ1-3	AIRTGTGNTIY
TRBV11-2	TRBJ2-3	ASSLETSTSTDTQY